These 22 T cell receptor beta chains were all obtained from the same sample, sequenced in a study of beta chain features in type 1 diabetes. Study findings and constraints: Within each of all four CD4+ subsets, Type 1 diabetes patients had TCRB CDR3s that were moderately but significantly shorter.

What was sequenced were expressed TCRB transcripts, since all of the isolated RNA had been reverse transcribed. Sequenced by immunoSEQ multiplex PCR; TCRdb stores in-frame clones only, minus some. The table includes 300,000 to 400,000 clones, about 10% detected once. Their antigen targets remain unknown. The sequenced sample was central memory CD4+ T cells from blood. The receptors come from a man aged 30 to 39 with type 1 diabetes.

This clone was observed a few times. The chain joins TRBV7-8 to TRBJ2-5; the match to TRBD2 covers 10 bases. V was clipped by 4 bases and J by 5 bases; unmatched bases: 13. The germline V gene encodes CDR1 SGHVS and CDR2 FQNEAQ. The CDR3 has 17 residues. The CDR3 coding sequence is TGTGCCAGCAGCTCTAGGACTAGCGGACCCTCCCCCGAGACCCAGTACTTC. Translating it yields CASSSRTSGPSPETQYF.

This clone was seen only a few times. V gene TRBV15 combines with J gene TRBJ2-7, with D possibly being TRBD1 (5 bases). V was shortened by 6 bases and J by 5 bases, with 17 bases between the two germline ends. The CDR3 spans 14 residues. Per germline, CDR1 LNHNV and CDR2 YYDKDF (reference sequence). The CDR3 spells CATSASLLDNEQYF. The CDR3 bases are TGTGCCACCAGTGCCTCGTTGTTGGACAACGAGCAGTACTTC.

This clone was detected many times. V usage is TRBV7-2 and J usage is TRBJ1-3; a weak D match, TRBD1 (6 bases). The CDR3 has 14 amino acids. Per germline, CDR1 SGHTA and CDR2 FQGNSA. V was trimmed by 5 bases and J by 2 bases, leaving 10 bases between them. The CDR3 loop reads CASSTGSAGNTIYF. The CDR3 nucleotides are TGTGCCAGCAGCACAGGGTCGGCTGGAAACACCATATATTTT.

The rearrangement links TRBV28 to TRBJ2-7; D might be TRBD2 (5 bases). V lost 11 bases and J lost 0, with 20 bases in between. Germline lookup yields CDR1 MDHEN and CDR2 SYDVKM. The CDR3 is made up of 15 amino acids. CDR3 amino acids: CASGGGESSSYEQYF. CDR3 in DNA: TGTGCCTCAGGAGGCGGTGAATCCAGCTCCTACGAGCAGTACTTC.

The sample holds a few counts of this clone. The V call is TRBV7-9, the J call TRBJ2-1; 7 bases fit TRBD2. This CDR3 has 14 residues. Germline loops: CDR1 SEHNR, CDR2 FQNEAQ (reference sequence). After removal of 4 bases from V and 5 bases from J, the junction contained 5 bases not matched to a gene. CDR3 in DNA: TGTGCCAGCAGCTCGCCGGGACTAAACAATGAGCAGTTCTTC. Translation: CASSSPGLNNEQFF.

This clone was counted only a few times. The chain joins TRBV6-1 to TRBJ2-7; D not certain. This CDR3 contains 13 residues. CDR1 and CDR2 (germline): MNHNS, SASEGT. The ends were cut back, 5 bases at V and 3 bases at J, with 11 bases in the middle. CDR3 in DNA: TGTGCCAGCAGTTATGGCAGATACTACGAGCAGTACTTC. Its translation is CASSYGRYYEQYF.

This clone came up many times. The chain couples TRBV4-1 to TRBJ2-7; D may be TRBD1 or TRBD2 (5 bases each). This CDR3 is 17 amino acids long. CDR1 is MGHRA and CDR2 is YSYEKL in the germline V gene. The V end was cut by 0 bases, the J end by 2 bases, with 17 bases between. The CDR3 here is CASSQEKGSGHPYEQYF. The CDR3 DNA reads TGCGCCAGCAGCCAAGAAAAGGGGAGCGGTCATCCCTACGAGCAGTACTTC.

This clone occurred a few times. The J gene is TRBJ2-1, the V gene TRBV11-1, with D hard to call. Germline assignment: CDR1 SGHAT and CDR2 FQDESV (reference sequence). The length of the CDR3 is 12 residues. V shed 1 base and J shed 9 bases, with 7 bases lying between them. The CDR3 region has the DNA TGTGCCAGCAGCTTAGATCGAACTGAGCAGTTCTTC. It is translated as CASSLDRTEQFF.

This chain uses TRBV6-5 with TRBJ2-7, with D tentatively TRBD1 or TRBD2 (5 bases each). V was trimmed by 6 bases and J by 4 bases, leaving 13 bases between them. Germline V lookup: CDR1 MNHEY, CDR2 SVGAGI. CDR3 length: 13 amino acids. In DNA, the CDR3 is TGTGCCAGCAGCCCCGGGGCTATATACGAGCAGTACTTC. Amino acids: CASSPGAIYEQYF.

This clone was recorded a few times. This sample also contains other DNA sequences that code for the same CDR3. V and J are TRBV7-2 and TRBJ2-1, with 9 bases aligning to TRBD2. Germline CDR1 SGHTA, CDR2 FQGNSA. This CDR3 spans 13 amino acids. Trimming at V came to 5 bases and at J to 6 bases, leaving 2 bases not matched to a gene. CDR3 protein: CASSRTSANEQFF. CDR3 nucleotides: TGTGCCAGCAGCCGGACTAGCGCCAATGAGCAGTTCTTC.

A few counts support this clone. This rearrangement joins TRBV19 to TRBJ2-5; TRBD1 might be the D (5 bases). V was clipped by 3 bases and J by 2 bases, with 10 bases between them. The CDR3 has 14 amino acids. Germline values: CDR1 LNHDA, CDR2 SQIVND (reference sequence). In DNA form, the CDR3 reads TGTGCCAGTAGTATTAGGGGCCTACAAGAGACCCAGTACTTC. This codes for CASSIRGLQETQYF.

The chain carries TRBV11-1 and TRBJ2-2, with D possibly TRBD2 on 5 matching bases. The germline V gene has CDR1 SGHAT and CDR2 FQDESV (reference sequence). The V gene lost 5 bases and the J gene lost 0 bases, with 10 bases spanning the gap. The length of the CDR3 is 15 residues. CDR3 DNA sequence: TGTGCCAGCAGCCCCACCGGGACGAACACCGGGGAGCTGTTTTTT. This codes for CASSPTGTNTGELFF. The variable domain in full, completed from reference TRBV11-1 and TRBJ2-2, reads EAEVAQSPRYKITEKSQAVAFWCDPISGHATLYWYRQILGQGPELLVQFQDESVVDDSQLPKDRFSAERLKGVDSTLKIQPAELGDSAMYLCASSPTGTNTGELFFGEGSRLTVL.

The chain is built from TRBV28 and TRBJ2-7; D not certain. In germline, CDR1 is MDHEN, CDR2 SYDVKM. V lost 9 bases, J lost 1 base, and 10 bases lay in between. This CDR3 region has 12 residues. The CDR3 DNA reads TGTGCCAGACTGAGGTGGTCCTACGAGCAGTACTTC. Residues: CARLRWSYEQYF. Looking up the rest from reference TRBV28 and TRBJ2-7 gives the full variable domain: DVKVTQSSRYLVKRTGEKVFLECVQDMDHENMFWYRQDPGLGLRLIYFSYDVKMKEKGDIPEGYSVSREKKERFSLILESASTNQTSMYLCARLRWSYEQYFGPGTRLTVT.

The chain links TRBV6-1 to TRBJ2-1; the match to TRBD1 covers 11 bases. CDR3 size: 15 residues. Germline CDR1 and CDR2: MNHNS and SASEGT. J was trimmed by 6 bases and V by 7 bases; bases with no gene match: 8. The CDR3 DNA is TGTGCCAGCACTCTTGGGACAGGGGGGATCAATGAGCAGTTCTTC. It specifies CASTLGTGGINEQFF.

This clone was observed a handful of times. The rearrangement uses TRBV2 and TRBJ2-7, with TRBD1 matching 8 bases. From germline, CDR1 is SNHLY and CDR2 FYNNEI. The CDR3 contains 14 residues. V was clipped by 4 bases and J by 5 bases; unmatched bases: 7. CDR3 loop: CASSVGQGVDEQYF. The CDR3 bases are TGTGCCAGCAGTGTCGGACAGGGCGTCGACGAGCAGTACTTC.

At least ten counts were recorded for this clone. J is TRBJ2-7 and V is TRBV10-3, with D possibly matching TRBD1 (6 bases). V lost 2 bases to trimming and J lost 4 bases, with 12 bases between them. This CDR3 is 14 amino acids long. The V gene's germline CDR1 is ENHRY and CDR2 SYGVKD. The CDR3 protein is CAISEGQSYYEQYF. The DNA of the CDR3 is TGTGCCATCAGTGAGGGACAGTCGTATTACGAGCAGTACTTC.

In this sample, this clone turned up many times. This chain connects TRBV9 to TRBJ2-1, with TRBD2 matching over 12 bases. The CDR3 runs 15 residues. The V and J ends lost 1 base and 6 bases, in that order; junction bases with no gene match: 2. Germline assignment: CDR1 SGDLS and CDR2 YYNGEE. The CDR3, as DNA: TGTGCCAGCAGCGTAATGACTAGCGGGAGCAATGAGCAGTTCTTC. Protein sequence: CASSVMTSGSNEQFF.

This clone has more than one count but fewer than ten. The chain carries TRBV7-2 and TRBJ1-1, with D uncertain. The length of the CDR3 is 15 residues. The germline gives CDR1 SGHTA, CDR2 FQGNSA. The ends were cut back, 4 bases at V and 0 bases at J, with 12 bases in the middle. CDR3 region: CASSSLGLLNTEAFF. The DNA for the CDR3 is TGTGCCAGCAGCTCCCTAGGCCTTTTGAACACTGAAGCTTTCTTT.

This clone appeared a few times. The chain employs TRBV5-5 and TRBJ2-5, with D uncertain. There are 13 residues in the CDR3. CDR1 SGHKS and CDR2 YYEKEE come from the germline V gene (reference sequence). V gave up 3 bases and J gave up 4 bases, with 10 bases separating them. The CDR3 protein is CASSWAPRETQYF. As DNA, the CDR3 is TGTGCCAGCAGCTGGGCCCCCCGAGAGACCCAGTACTTC. Combining the CDR3 with reference TRBV5-5 and TRBJ2-5 gives the whole variable domain DAGVTQSPTHLIKTRGQQVTLRCSPISGHKSVSWYQQVLGQGPQFIFQYYEKEERGRGNFPDRFSARQFPNYSSELNVNALLLGDSALYLCASSWAPRETQYFGPGTRLLVL.

This clone has only a few counts. V and J are TRBV28 and TRBJ1-3; the D gene is possibly TRBD1 (6 bases). Germline V CDR1 and CDR2: MDHEN, SYDVKM. The CDR3 has 17 amino acids. V lost 4 bases to trimming and J lost 4 bases, with 20 bases between them. CDR3 region: CASSSSSASGQGNTIYF. CDR3 nucleotides: TGTGCCAGCAGTTCCTCATCCGCGTCGGGACAAGGAAACACCATATATTTT.

This clone was picked up a small number of times. The chain links TRBV28 to TRBJ2-5, with D perhaps TRBD1 (6 bases). The CDR3 is 13 residues long. Germline values: CDR1 MDHEN, CDR2 SYDVKM. V was shortened by 6 bases and J by 2 bases, with 10 bases between the two germline ends. The CDR3 loop is CASSKDRQETQYF. CDR3 bases: TGTGCCAGCAGCAAGGACAGACAAGAGACCCAGTACTTC.

This clone was detected a few times. The J gene is TRBJ1-5, the V gene TRBV27; tentative D call: TRBD1 (6 bases). V lost 11 bases and J lost 2, with 16 bases in between. The germline V gene encodes CDR1 MNHEY and CDR2 SMNVEV (reference sequence). The CDR3 has 14 amino acids. CDR3 coding DNA: TGTGCCCGAGGACAGACTTCGGGCAATCAGCCCCAGCATTTT. As protein: CARGQTSGNQPQHF.